This T cell receptor beta chain was sequenced during a study of blood T cells in healthy people across ages. V lost 0 bases and J lost 8; bases outside the gene matches: 4. CDR3 length: 15 amino acids. Looked up from germline, CDR1 is LGHNA and CDR2 is YSLEER. PCR was performed a second time for 7 to 11 cycles using a sample-barcoded 5' primer and a J-beta primer mix. Paired-end reads containing CDR3 totaled no fewer than 3 million for each sample. TCRdb itself ran the 5' RACE reads through MiXCR, one entry per CDR3 protein. Of approximately 670,000 distinct CDR3 sequences in the sample, less than 45% were seen once. The study, taken as a whole, reports: More naive CD4+ cells and higher diversity were found in long-lived than in aged donors.

Notes on this clonotype: The target antigen is unknown.

Sequencing input: blood. The J gene is TRBJ1-4, the V gene TRBV4-3; TRBD1 agrees at 9 bases. The sequence came from an elderly man in good health. The CDR3 DNA reads TGCGCCAGCAGCCAAGATAGACAGGGGGTCGAAAAACTGTTTTTT. Translated, it gives CASSQDRQGVEKLFF.